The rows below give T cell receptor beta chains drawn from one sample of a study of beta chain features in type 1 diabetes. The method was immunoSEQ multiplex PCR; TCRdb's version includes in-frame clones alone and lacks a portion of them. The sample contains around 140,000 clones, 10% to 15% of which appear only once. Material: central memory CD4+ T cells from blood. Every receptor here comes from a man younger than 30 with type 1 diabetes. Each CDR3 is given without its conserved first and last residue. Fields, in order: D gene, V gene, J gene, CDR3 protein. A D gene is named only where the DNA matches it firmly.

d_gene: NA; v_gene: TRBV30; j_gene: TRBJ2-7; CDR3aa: AWSGIRSSYEQY
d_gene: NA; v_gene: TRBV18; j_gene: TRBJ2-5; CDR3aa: ASSLGVQETQY
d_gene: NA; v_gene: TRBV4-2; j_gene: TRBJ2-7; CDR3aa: ASSQDLTRGPHYEQY
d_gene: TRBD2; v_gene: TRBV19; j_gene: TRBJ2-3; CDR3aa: ASSIDGIAGGTDTQY
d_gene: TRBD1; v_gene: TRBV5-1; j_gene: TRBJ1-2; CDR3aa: ASSLVGTDYGYT
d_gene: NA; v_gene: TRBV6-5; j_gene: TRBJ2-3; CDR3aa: ASSSAEARTDTQY
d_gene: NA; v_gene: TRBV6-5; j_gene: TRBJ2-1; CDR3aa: ASMGWLTNNEQF
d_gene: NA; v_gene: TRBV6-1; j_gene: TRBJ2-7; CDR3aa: ASKAGSYEQY
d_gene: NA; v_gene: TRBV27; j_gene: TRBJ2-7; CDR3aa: ASSLITGYEQY
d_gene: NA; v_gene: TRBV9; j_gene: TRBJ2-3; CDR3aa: ASSVRPSSTDTQY
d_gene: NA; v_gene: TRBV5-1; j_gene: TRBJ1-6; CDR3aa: ASSLGGMNSPLH
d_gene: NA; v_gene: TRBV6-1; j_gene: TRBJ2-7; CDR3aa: ASSARTGNSYEQY
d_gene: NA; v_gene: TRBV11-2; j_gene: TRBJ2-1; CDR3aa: ASSLDRATYNEQF